This T cell receptor (beta chain) is from a study of blood T cell repertoires in COVID-19. Study as a whole: From T cells, B-cell-depleted T cells, or PBMCs came the material, which was cDNA or gDNA.

Generated by immunoSEQ multiplex PCR, the TCRdb table keeps only in-frame clones and is missing some. This repertoire shows roughly 380,000 clones, around nine tenths found once; its top ten account for over 3.5%. This clone was observed a handful of times. The clonotype originates from a woman aged 55-69 years with COVID-19, enrolled during active disease. Sequenced: peripheral blood.

The CDR3 region is CASSLGANTEAFF. The CDR3 DNA is TGTGCCAGCAGCTTAGGGGCGAACACTGAAGCTTTCTTT. The chain carries TRBV7-2 and TRBJ1-1; no clear D gene. Germline V gene sequence: CDR1 SGHTA, CDR2 FQGNSA. The CDR3 is 13 amino acids. V lost 1 base, J lost 1 base, and 4 bases lay in between.